This is a list of T cell receptor beta chains from one sample in a study of long-term antiretroviral therapy in people with HIV. Clones were read by immunoSEQ multiplex PCR, and TCRdb kept only the in-frame ones, dropping some. The data show 15,000 or so clones, with about 94% seen just once and approximately 4.2% held by the top ten. The specimen was unsorted PBMCs, collected 6.4 years after starting antiretroviral therapy. The receptor source for this set is a woman between 45 and 65 years old with HIV. CDR3s include the opening cysteine and the closing phenylalanine or tryptophan. D genes are given only for firm matches. Expanded clones are given a class, and other clones once, few, many or no size at all.

J,size,V,D,DNA,CDR3
TRBJ2-7,-,TRBV5-4,-,TGTGCCAGCAGCGCCGGGCTAGTCACAGAGGAGCAGTACTTC,CASSAGLVTEEQYF
TRBJ1-2,-,TRBV28,-,TGTGCCAGCAGTTTACAGGGCTTTCGGTTGGGTGGCTACACCTTC,CASSLQGFRLGGYTF
TRBJ1-1,few,TRBV7-2,-,TGTGCCAGCAGCTTTTTAGGGGTGGGCACTGAAGCTTTCTTT,CASSFLGVGTEAFF
TRBJ2-7,-,TRBV7-2,-,TGTGCCAGCAGCTTAGACGGACACTACGAGCAGTACTTC,CASSLDGHYEQYF
TRBJ1-5,-,TRBV29-1,-,TGCAGCGTTGCTGGATCCAATCAGCCCCAGCATTTT,CSVAGSNQPQHF
TRBJ2-3,-,TRBV27,TRBD2,TGTGCCAGCAGTTCAGCGGGAGGGCCTCGAGATACGCAGTATTTT,CASSSAGGPRDTQYF
TRBJ2-7,-,TRBV5-5,-,TGTGCCAGCAGCTTGTTGCGGATCTCCTACGAGCAGTACTTC,CASSLLRISYEQYF
TRBJ2-7,-,TRBV9,TRBD1,TGTGCCAGCAGCGTAGCGACAGGGGTGTACGAGCAGTACTTC,CASSVATGVYEQYF
TRBJ1-2,-,TRBV27,TRBD1,TGTGCCAGCAGTGCCCTTGGGACAGGGCTCTCTTTCGGGTATGGCTACACCTTC,CASSALGTGLSFGYGYTF
TRBJ2-3,once,TRBV6-5,-,TGTGCCAGCAGCCTGGACTTGACAGATACGCAGTATTTT,CASSLDLTDTQYF
TRBJ1-4,-,TRBV6-1,-,TGTGCCAGCAGTGAAGCGGGCAGGGAGAATGAAAAACTGTTTTTT,CASSEAGRENEKLFF
TRBJ2-7,-,TRBV7-8,-,TGTGCCAGCAGCTTAGAAGGGCAGTTTCCCTACGAGCAGTACTTC,CASSLEGQFPYEQYF
TRBJ2-1,once,TRBV7-2,TRBD2,TGTGCCAGCAGCTTTGAGGGAGGGCCCTACAATGAGCAGTTCTTC,CASSFEGGPYNEQFF
TRBJ1-2,-,TRBV25-1,TRBD1,TGTGCCAGCAGTGAATGGGGGGACAGCGAAAACTATGGCTACACCTTC,CASSEWGDSENYGYTF
TRBJ2-7,-,TRBV29-1,TRBD2,TGCAGTGTACTCTCTAGCGGGCCTTCCTACGAGCAGTACTTC,CSVLSSGPSYEQYF
TRBJ2-7,-,TRBV5-1,TRBD1,TGCGCCAGCAGCGTACGAGGGACAGCGGACGAGCAGTACTTC,CASSVRGTADEQYF
TRBJ2-5,-,TRBV6-1,-,TGTGCCAGCAGGCAACAGGGATTACAAGAGACCCAGTACTTC,CASRQQGLQETQYF
TRBJ2-1,-,TRBV5-1,-,TGCGCCAGCAGCTTTGTAAAAACGCCGCAGTTCTTC,CASSFVKTPQFF
TRBJ2-3,once,TRBV5-4,TRBD1,TGTGCCAGCAGTCCTGGACAGGGTCCAACAGATACGCAGTATTTT,CASSPGQGPTDTQYF
TRBJ2-7,-,TRBV11-2,TRBD1,TGTGCCAGCAGTAGCCGGGACAGGGGTTCCTACGAGCAGTACTTC,CASSSRDRGSYEQYF
TRBJ2-3,-,TRBV27,-,TGTGCCAGCAGTTCCGGCAGATCTACTAGCACAGATACGCAGTATTTT,CASSSGRSTSTDTQYF
TRBJ2-6,-,TRBV5-1,TRBD1,TGCGCCAGCAGCTTAGGACAGGGCATCTCTGGGGCCAACGTCCTGACTTTC,CASSLGQGISGANVLTF
TRBJ2-7,-,TRBV4-1,-,TGCGCCAGCAGCCAAGACCCCCAGTTAAGTGACGAGCAGTACTTC,CASSQDPQLSDEQYF
TRBJ1-5,-,TRBV7-9,-,TGTGCCAGCAGCCCCTTAGGTCAGCCCCAGCATTTT,CASSPLGQPQHF
TRBJ1-1,-,TRBV7-9,-,TGTGCCAGCAGCCCCGTCGGCAGGGCCCGAGGTACTGAAGCTTTCTTT,CASSPVGRARGTEAFF
TRBJ2-7,-,TRBV28,-,TGTGCCACCTTACCCAGGGCAGTAGCCTACGAGCAGTACTTC,CATLPRAVAYEQYF
TRBJ1-1,-,TRBV11-2,-,TGTGCCAGCAGAAAGGGGGAGGGCACTGAAGCTTTCTTT,CASRKGEGTEAFF
TRBJ1-3,once,TRBV7-2,-,TGTGCCAGCAGCTTAGTACAAACCGGGGACACCAGAAACACCATATATTTT,CASSLVQTGDTRNTIYF
TRBJ1-4,few,TRBV6-1,-,TGTGCCAGCAGTTCCTTCCCCGGGTGGGATGAAAAACTGTTTTTT,CASSSFPGWDEKLFF
TRBJ1-2,-,TRBV6-1,-,TGTGCCAGCAGTGACTATGCTGGCTATGGCTACACCTTC,CASSDYAGYGYTF
TRBJ1-1,-,TRBV29-1,-,TGCAGCGTTGAAGTTCAGGGCAACACTGAAGCTTTCTTT,CSVEVQGNTEAFF
TRBJ2-4,once,TRBV7-2,-,TGTGCCAGCAGCTTTGGCGGGGCACCAAAAAACATTCAGTACTTC,CASSFGGAPKNIQYF
TRBJ1-3,-,TRBV11-2,-,TGTGCCAGCAGCTTAGGGATCGGGTTTGGAAACACCATATATTTT,CASSLGIGFGNTIYF
TRBJ2-2,-,TRBV15,-,TGTGCCACCAGCAGAGCCTCAAACACCGGGGAGCTGTTTTTT,CATSRASNTGELFF
TRBJ1-1,-,TRBV18,-,TGTGCCAGCTCACCGAGCGTCACAGCTGAAGCTTTCTTT,CASSPSVTAEAFF
TRBJ2-7,-,TRBV19,-,TGTGCCAGTAGTGTAGACAGACGACTAGGGGAGCAGTACTTC,CASSVDRRLGEQYF
TRBJ1-1,-,TRBV4-2,-,TGTGCCAGCAGCCAAGACGGGGGAATGAACACTGAAGCTTTCTTT,CASSQDGGMNTEAFF
TRBJ1-2,-,TRBV19,-,TGTGCCAGTAGTATAGGGGTGACTAACTATGGCTACACCTTC,CASSIGVTNYGYTF
TRBJ2-7,-,TRBV11-2,-,TGTGCCAGCAGCCCCTACACCGGGCCCTCACCTCGCGAGCAGTACTTC,CASSPYTGPSPREQYF
TRBJ2-3,-,TRBV2,-,TGTGCCAGCAGTGAAGCCCCCCGGGGGACTTACACAGATACGCAGTATTTT,CASSEAPRGTYTDTQYF
TRBJ2-5,-,TRBV5-1,TRBD1,TGCGCCAGCAGCTTGAAGTTAGGGCTGGGATACAGGGGAATCCAAGAGACCCAGTACTTC,CASSLKLGLGYRGIQETQYF
TRBJ2-3,-,TRBV5-4,-,TGTGCCAGCAGCACCCCAGCGGCTACTAGCACAGATACGCAGTATTTT,CASSTPAATSTDTQYF
TRBJ2-1,-,TRBV7-2,-,TGTGCCAGCAGCTACTCAACTGGTCGCAATGAGCAGTTCTTC,CASSYSTGRNEQFF
TRBJ2-7,-,TRBV6-1,-,TGTGCCACCGAGGGGGGGGTCTCCTACGAGCAGTACTTC,CATEGGVSYEQYF
TRBJ2-5,-,TRBV5-1,TRBD2,TGCGCCAGCAGTTATAGCGGGATGGCTCAAGAGACCCAGTACTTC,CASSYSGMAQETQYF
TRBJ2-2,-,TRBV7-6,TRBD1,TGTGCCAGCAGCAGGAAAACAGGGGGCGACGGGGAGCTGTTTTTT,CASSRKTGGDGELFF
TRBJ1-2,-,TRBV7-9,-,TGTGCCAGCAGCTTAGGGGGGTACAGCTATGGCTACACCTTC,CASSLGGYSYGYTF
TRBJ2-1,-,TRBV7-2,TRBD2,TGTGCCAGCAGCTCCTCTAGCGGGTTCGCCTACAATGAGCAGTTCTTC,CASSSSSGFAYNEQFF
TRBJ2-1,-,TRBV5-1,-,TGCGCCAGCAGCCTAACTAGCTCCTACAATGAGCAGTTCTTC,CASSLTSSYNEQFF
TRBJ2-7,-,TRBV5-1,-,TGCGCCAGCAGCGTGCAGGGTTTGACCTACGAGCAGTACTTC,CASSVQGLTYEQYF
TRBJ1-5,once,TRBV10-3,-,TGTGCCATCAGTGAGTCCGGGGATCAGCCCCAGCATTTT,CAISESGDQPQHF
TRBJ2-5,-,TRBV6-1,-,TGTGCCAGCAGTGAAGGTCCAGGGAGTGGGGAAGAGACCCAGTACTTC,CASSEGPGSGEETQYF
TRBJ2-1,-,TRBV11-2,TRBD2,TGTGCCAGCAGCTTAGCGGCTTTCGGGACTAGCGGCCTCAATGAGCAGTTCTTC,CASSLAAFGTSGLNEQFF
TRBJ2-7,-,TRBV11-1,-,TGTGCCAGCGGCCGGGACTTTATTCACGAGCAGTACTTC,CASGRDFIHEQYF